This T cell receptor beta chain originates from a study of response to subunit inactivated influenza vaccine. General observations from the study: Only a handful of new T cells, the authors suggested, are recruited with each seasonal influenza vaccination.

There are many counts of this clonotype. Its specificity is not known. TCRdb re-called the RT-PCR reads with MiXCR, one entry per CDR3 protein. The table includes under 550,000 distinct CDR3 sequences, 6% to 9% detected once. The receptor was derived from a man aged 50 to 75 who received an inactivated influenza vaccine. The sample was PBMCs from blood, taken about 23 months after vaccination.

The CDR3 DNA sequence: TGTGCCAGCAGCCTACGGGACAGGGGAACCGGGGAGCTGTTTTTT. Its translation: CASSLRDRGTGELFF. The chain links TRBV3-1 to TRBJ2-2; 10 nucleotides match TRBD1. The CDR3 is 15 amino acids. The V segment lost 4 bases and the J segment 5 bases; nucleotides outside the gene matches: 4. CDR1 is LGHDT and CDR2 is YNNKEL in the germline V gene (reference sequence).